Presented here are 23 T cell receptor beta chains from one specimen sequenced in a study of regulatory T cells in long-lasting Graves disease. TCR beta libraries were built with iRepertoire HTBI primers and Arm-PCR of CDR3 regions. TCRdb itself ran the multiplex PCR reads through MiXCR, one entry per CDR3 protein. In the table there are 200,000 to 250,000 distinct CDR3 sequences, 20% to 25% of which are singletons. The sample's time point: newly diagnosed GD, antithyroid drugs for less than 3 months. The TCR library used RNA extracted from PBMCs. Sequenced here: peripheral blood mononuclear cells (PBMCs), sampled at new diagnosis, from a patient treated with antithyroid drugs. All receptors derive from a female donor with Graves disease.

In its sample, this clonotype was seen many times. This sequence joins TRBV20-1 and TRBJ1-5; 9 bases match TRBD1. The V gene end was trimmed by 4 bases and the J gene end by 6 bases; junction bases not matched to a gene: 7. The CDR3 totals 14 residues. CDR1 is DFQATT and CDR2 is SNEGSKA in the germline V gene (reference sequence). The CDR3 DNA sequence: TGCAGTGCTAACCGACAGGGGGTAAGTCAGCCCCAGCATTTT. It specifies CSANRQGVSQPQHF.

The sample holds many counts of this clonotype. The chain uses TRBV5-1 and TRBJ2-7; TRBD2 is a possible D gene (6 bases). Germline-derived CDR1 and CDR2 are SGHRS and YFSETQ. The CDR3 extends over 14 amino acids. The V end lost 3 bases, the J end lost 9 bases, and 19 bases lay between the germline ends. CDR3 residues: CASSSGISGSGQYF. CDR3 in DNA: TGCGCCAGCAGCTCCGGGATTAGCGGATCCGGGCAGTACTTC.

Concerning this clonotype: One junction end does not reproduce the germline sequence, and a read error may be involved. J is TRBJ1-3 and V is TRBV5-1, with TRBD1 identical over 9 bases. Germline assignment: CDR1 SGHRS and CDR2 YFSETQ. The CDR3 has 15 amino acids. The CDR3 bases are TGCGCCAGCAGTGGGACAGGGCCTAATGGAAGCACCATATATTTT. Residues: CASSGTGPNGSTIYF.

This clonotype has at least ten counts. The rearrangement uses TRBV6-2 or TRBV6-3 and TRBJ2-7; TRBD2 matches 8 bases. CDR3 length: 14 residues. V lost 6 bases, J lost 0 bases, and 4 bases stayed unmatched. CDR1 and CDR2 from the germline V gene are MNHEY and SVGEGT. The CDR3 loop is CASRLAGSSYEQYF. The CDR3 coding sequence is TGTGCCAGCAGATTAGCGGGGAGCTCCTACGAGCAGTACTTC.

As to this clonotype: This sequence is one base from a far larger clone and is likely a read error. The rearrangement links TRBV12-3 or TRBV12-4 to TRBJ2-1; 8 bases agree with TRBD2. This CDR3 has 20 amino acids. V shed 3 bases, J shed 10 bases, and the junction held 26 bases outside the gene matches. The CDR3 loop reads CASSFRVKFIGRGASYEQFF. DNA for the CDR3: TGTGCCAGCAGTTTTCGGGTTAAGTTTATAGGGCGGGGGGCGTCCTACGAGCAGTTCTTC.

This clonotype appeared many times. The chain joins TRBV7-2 to TRBJ1-6, with D possibly being TRBD1 (6 bases). The CDR3 has 17 amino acids. Per germline, CDR1 SGHTA and CDR2 FQGNSA. The germline V and J ends were trimmed by 5 bases and 3 bases, with 17 bases remaining between them. CDR3 in DNA: TGTGCCAGCAGCCGTTTGGCGGGGGGCGGCTATAATTCACCCCTCCACTTT. As protein: CASSRLAGGGYNSPLHF.

This clonotype was observed many times. This sequence joins TRBV7-8 and TRBJ2-7; 8 bases match TRBD1. J was trimmed by 2 bases and V by 0 bases; bases with no gene match: 6. Germline V CDR1 and CDR2: SGHVS, FQNEAQ. CDR3 length: 16 amino acids. The CDR3 sequence: CASSLAGDRSAYEQYF. CDR3 DNA sequence: TGTGCCAGCAGCTTAGCGGGGGACAGGAGCGCCTACGAGCAGTACTTC.

There are many counts of this clonotype. This chain connects TRBV6-1 to TRBJ2-4, with D perhaps TRBD1 (6 bases). Germline CDR1 and CDR2: MNHNS and SASEGT. The length of the CDR3 is 16 residues. The V end lost 3 bases, the J end lost 0 bases, and 12 bases lay between the germline ends. CDR3 sequence: CASSEAGVGAKNIQYF. The CDR3 DNA follows: TGTGCCAGCAGTGAGGCAGGGGTAGGAGCCAAAAACATTCAGTACTTC.

This clonotype was recorded many times. This chain joins TRBV5-1 and TRBJ1-6; perhaps TRBD1 as D (6 bases). The CDR3 sequence is 16 residues long. The germline gives CDR1 SGHRS, CDR2 YFSETQ. Trimming stripped 3 bases from V and 6 bases from J, with 16 bases between. This CDR3 reads CASSWGLYRANSPLHF. The CDR3 coding sequence is TGCGCCAGCAGCTGGGGCCTCTACAGGGCTAATTCACCCCTCCACTTT.

This clonotype has at least ten counts. J is TRBJ2-1 and V is TRBV20-1, with a weak D call TRBD2 (7 bases). CDR1 DFQATT and CDR2 SNEGSKA come from the germline V gene (reference sequence). The CDR3 extends over 14 amino acids. The V gene lost 3 bases and the J gene lost 4 bases, with 13 bases spanning the gap. As DNA, the CDR3 is TGCAGTGCTAGCCGCGGGGGACAATACAATGAGCAGTTCTTC. Its protein is CSASRGGQYNEQFF.

This clonotype has a count of ten or more. The chain uses TRBV12-3 or TRBV12-4 and TRBJ2-1; D ambiguous. V lost 5 bases to trimming and J lost 11 bases, with 10 bases between them. This CDR3 comprises 11 residues. Here the CDR3 reads CASSQTEQQFF. The DNA of the CDR3 is TGTGCCAGCAGTCAGACGGAGCAGCAGTTCTTC.

This clonotype was found many times. At one end, the junction sequence differs from germline, possibly due to a read error. The CDR3 loop is CASSLAGTGTNEKLFF. Here the CDR3 DNA reads TGTGCCAGCAGCCTAGCGGGGACCGGCACTAATGAAAAACTGTTTTTT. The chain recombines TRBV7-9 with TRBJ1-4, with D possibly matching TRBD1 (5 bases). CDR3 length: 16 residues. From germline, CDR1 is SEHNR and CDR2 FQNEAQ (reference sequence).

In this sample, this clonotype turned up many times. The V and J genes are TRBV11-3 and TRBJ1-2; the D is unclear. The CDR3 has 13 residues. From germline, CDR1 is SGHNT and CDR2 YENEEA. Deletions cut 8 bases from V and 3 bases from J, with 13 bases between. The CDR3 reads CASSDLSDYGYTF. CDR3 bases: TGTGCCAGCTCCGATCTATCGGACTATGGCTACACCTTC.

The gene calls are TRBV7-9 and TRBJ2-7, with D perhaps TRBD2 (6 bases). The V gene lost 5 bases and the J gene lost 6 bases, with 14 bases spanning the gap. This CDR3 spans 13 amino acids. CDR1 SEHNR and CDR2 FQNEAQ come from the germline V gene (reference sequence). CDR3 sequence reads: CASSPKTGLEQYF. The CDR3 DNA sequence: TGTGCCAGCAGCCCGAAGACGGGACTCGAGCAGTACTTC.

The chain carries TRBV19 and TRBJ1-1; unclear D gene. This CDR3 has 15 residues. Germline assignment: CDR1 LNHDA and CDR2 SQIVND (reference sequence). V shed 3 bases and J shed 5 bases, with 16 bases lying between them. Here the CDR3 reads CASSMKVEGFTEAFF. CDR3 bases: TGTGCCAGTAGTATGAAGGTTGAGGGTTTTACTGAAGCTTTCTTT.

This clonotype was picked up many times. V gene TRBV29-1 combines with J gene TRBJ2-5; D possibly corresponds to TRBD2 (5 bases). The CDR3 spans 12 residues. The V gene lost 7 bases and the J gene lost 5 bases, with 14 bases spanning the gap. Germline-derived CDR1 and CDR2 are SQVTM and ANQGSEA. CDR3 residues: CSAKRVVETQYF. As DNA, the CDR3 is TGCAGCGCCAAGAGGGTGGTGGAGACCCAGTACTTC.

CDR3 nucleotide sequence: TGTGCCAGCAGCGTCTCCCTTAGGAGGTACAATGAGCAGTTCTTC. Translated, it gives CASSVSLRRYNEQFF. The chain is built from TRBV9 and TRBJ2-1; the D gene is possibly TRBD2 (5 bases). CDR1 is SGDLS and CDR2 is YYNGEE in the germline V gene. V was pared by 2 bases and J by 4 bases, with 13 bases between. The CDR3 is made up of 15 amino acids.

This clonotype has at least ten counts. The V call is TRBV6-2 or TRBV6-3, the J call TRBJ1-5, with no clear D. Germline lookup yields CDR1 MNHEY and CDR2 SVGEGT. This CDR3 has 13 residues. Trimming took 1 base from V and 1 from J, leaving 2 bases between them. Written as DNA, the CDR3 is TGTGCCAGCAGTTACTACAGCAATCAGCCCCAGCATTTT. Translation: CASSYYSNQPQHF.

The sample holds many counts of this clonotype. The rearrangement links TRBV20-1 to TRBJ2-7, with 11 positions matching TRBD2. Unmatched junction bases numbered 3, after V lost 5 bases and J lost 3 bases. The germline gives CDR1 DFQATT, CDR2 SNEGSKA (reference sequence). CDR3 size: 13 residues. This CDR3 reads CSAETSGGYEQYF. In nucleotides, the CDR3 is TGCAGTGCTGAAACTAGCGGGGGCTACGAGCAGTACTTC.

This clonotype occurred a few times. Possible read error: a much larger clone is one base away. The rearrangement uses TRBV11-2 and TRBJ1-2; 10 bases fit TRBD1. From germline, CDR1 is SGHAT and CDR2 FQNNGV. CDR3 length equals 15 residues. In DNA, the CDR3 is TGTACCAGCAGCTTCGAGGGGACAGGGGTCTATGGCTACACCTTC. It codes for CTSSFEGTGVYGYTF. Full variable domain (remainder filled in from reference TRBV11-2 and TRBJ1-2): EAGVAQSPRYKIIEKRQSVAFWCNPISGHATLYWYQQILGQGPKLLIQFQNNGVVDDSQLPKDRFSAERLKGVDSTLKIQPAKLEDSAVYLCTSSFEGTGVYGYTFGSGTRLTVV.

The chain uses TRBV9 and TRBJ1-2; a possible D gene is TRBD1 (5 bases). The CDR3 length is 14 residues. Germline CDR1 and CDR2: SGDLS and YYNGEE. Trimming shortened V by 3 bases and J by 1 base, and 10 bases separated the two germline ends. CDR3 protein: CASSGRDGNYGYTF. For the CDR3, the DNA is TGTGCCAGCAGCGGCCGGGACGGTAACTATGGCTACACCTTC.

This clonotype was observed many times. A read error may explain this, as a much larger clone is one base away. The conserved final phenylalanine or tryptophan is absent from the CDR3, which likely points to a read error. The J gene is TRBJ2-3, the V gene TRBV5-1; TRBD1 is a possible D gene (6 bases). The CDR3 is 14 residues long. Per germline, CDR1 SGHRS and CDR2 YFSETQ. V was shortened by 1 base and J by 5 bases, with 11 bases between the two germline ends. CDR3 protein: CASSLQGRKDTQYS. CDR3 sequence (DNA): TGCGCCAGCAGCTTGCAGGGGCGGAAAGATACGCAGTATTCT.

This clonotype was counted between two and nine times. One base away lies a much larger clone, so this may be a sequencing read error. The chain has TRBV5-1 and TRBJ2-1, with D perhaps TRBD2 (6 bases). Germline V lookup: CDR1 SGHRS, CDR2 YFSETQ. V lost 0 bases and J lost 6, with 19 bases in between. This CDR3 contains 17 residues. This CDR3 is CASSLARRGPIGNEQFF. CDR3 DNA: TGCGCCAGCAGCTTGGCGAGGCGGGGACCCATTGGCAATGAGCAGTTCTTC. The whole variable domain, remainder taken from reference TRBV5-1 and TRBJ2-1, is KAGVTQTPRYLIKTRGQQVTLSCSPISGHRSVSWYQQTPGQGLQFLFEYFSETQRNKGNFPGRFSGRQFSNSRSEMNVSTLELGDSALYLCASSLARRGPIGNEQFFGPGTRLTVL.